This passage covers 2 T cell receptor beta chains from one sample sequenced in a study of cytomegalovirus exposure and HLA in healthy donors. PCR primers comprised 60 Vbeta and 13 Jbeta primers. TCRdb keeps only in-frame clones here, not all; method: immunoSEQ multiplex PCR. The sample holds 100,000 to 150,000 clones; approximately 81% are singletons and the top ten take around 4%. The sample was PBMCs. The receptors come from a man in his late teens or twenties in good health and CMV-seropositive.

CDR3 in amino acids: CASAGHRELFF. The CDR3 nucleotides read TGTGCCAGCGCAGGCCACCGGGAGCTGTTTTTT. This sequence joins TRBV2 and TRBJ2-2; D remains unclear. The CDR3 is made up of 11 amino acids. Germline V gene lookup returns CDR1 SNHLY and CDR2 FYNNEI. Trimming took off 8 bases at V and 9 bases at J, with 10 bases between the two ends.

This chain connects TRBV5-5 to TRBJ1-6; 7 nucleotides align to TRBD1. J gave up 7 bases and V 7 bases, and 8 bases lay outside the gene matches. The germline gives CDR1 SGHKS, CDR2 YYEKEE (reference sequence). The CDR3 is 14 residues long. CDR3 in amino acids: CASWPGQINSPLHF. The CDR3 nucleotides are TGTGCCAGCTGGCCGGGACAGATAAATTCACCCCTCCACTTT.